This T cell receptor (beta chain) is drawn from a study of PD-L1 blockade in urothelial cancer. The overall study: The patients had undergone anywhere from 0 to 3 prior chemotherapy regimens. The study's findings and limits: Durable-benefit patients showed greater tumor-associated blood clone expansion at 3 weeks.

Time point specified: pretreatment peripheral blood. Per-patient samples, pretreatment and on-treatment, numbered 1 to 8. This CDR3 contains 14 residues. The trim removed 3 bases at V and 7 bases at J, leaving 7 bases unmatched. Germline V gene sequence: CDR1 GTSNPN, CDR2 SVGIG (reference sequence). Libraries were prepared by immunoSEQ multiplex PCR; TCRdb keeps only in-frame clonotypes and omits some of them. Of under 55,000 clones detected, around 80% appear once; the ten largest clones hold more than 3%. A note on this clone: Its antigen is unidentified.

The genes are TRBV30 and TRBJ2-4; 9 nucleotides align to TRBD2. The TCR comes from a man in his 70s with urothelial cancer. Specimen: PBMCs, collected around atezolizumab (anti-PD-L1) treatment. CDR3 DNA: TGTGCCTGGAGCTCTAGCGGGGCCGGGAACATTCAGTACTTC. The encoded protein is CAWSSSGAGNIQYF.